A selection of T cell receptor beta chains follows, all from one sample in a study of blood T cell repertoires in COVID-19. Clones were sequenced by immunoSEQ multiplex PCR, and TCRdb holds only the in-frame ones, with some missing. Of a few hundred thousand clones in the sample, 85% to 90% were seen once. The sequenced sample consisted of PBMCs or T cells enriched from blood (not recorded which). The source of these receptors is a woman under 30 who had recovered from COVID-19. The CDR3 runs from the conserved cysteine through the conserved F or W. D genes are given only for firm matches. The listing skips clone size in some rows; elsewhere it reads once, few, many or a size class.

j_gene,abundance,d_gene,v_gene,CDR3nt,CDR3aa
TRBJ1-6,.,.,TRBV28,TGTGCCAGCAGTTTATGGACAGCAAATTCACCCCTCCACTTT,CASSLWTANSPLHF
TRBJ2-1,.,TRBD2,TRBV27,TGTGCCAGCAGTCCAGGACTAGCGGGGGCCAATGAGCAGTTCTTC,CASSPGLAGANEQFF
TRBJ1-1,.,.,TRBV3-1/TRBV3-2,TGTGCCAGCAGCCATGGGGGGACTGAAGCTTTCTTT,CASSHGGTEAFF
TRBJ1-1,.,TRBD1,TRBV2,TGTGCCAGCAGTTCAGGACAGGGAGGCACTGAAGCTTTCTTT,CASSSGQGGTEAFF
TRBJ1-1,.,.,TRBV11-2,TGTGCCAGCAGCGAAATCGGGTGGTTAGGAGAGGAAGCTTTCTTT,CASSEIGWLGEEAFF
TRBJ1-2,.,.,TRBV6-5,TGTGCCAGCAGGAGCCGGGGGGTGGACTATGGCTACACCTTC,CASRSRGVDYGYTF
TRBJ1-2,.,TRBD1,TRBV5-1,TGCGCCAGCAGCCCTGGACAGGGGGTCTTCATCTATGGCTACACCTTC,CASSPGQGVFIYGYTF
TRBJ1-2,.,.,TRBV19,TGTGCCACCTGGGAGCCTGAAGTCTATGGCTACACCTTC,CATWEPEVYGYTF
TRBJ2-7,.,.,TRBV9,TGTGCCAGCAGCGTAGGTAACGGTCTCAACGAGCAGTACTTC,CASSVGNGLNEQYF
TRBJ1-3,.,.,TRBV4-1,TGCGCCAGCAGCCCTCGACAGATCTCCTCTGGAAACACCATATATTTT,CASSPRQISSGNTIYF
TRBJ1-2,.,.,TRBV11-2,TGTGCCAGCAGCTTAGAAGTAAGCCCTAACTATGGCTACACCTTC,CASSLEVSPNYGYTF
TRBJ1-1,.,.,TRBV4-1,TGCGCCAGCAGCCAAGCCCTAAAAACGGTAGCTTTCTTT,CASSQALKTVAFF
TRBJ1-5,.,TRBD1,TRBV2,TGTGCCAGCAGCGCGGACAGGGCAAAGCCCCAGCATTTT,CASSADRAKPQHF
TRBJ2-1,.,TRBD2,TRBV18,TGTGCCAGCTCGCCGGCGGGAGGGCGGGAAACTTACAATGAGCAGTTCTTC,CASSPAGGRETYNEQFF
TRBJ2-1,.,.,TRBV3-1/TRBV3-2,TGTGCCAGCAGCCAAGATCAACCAGATCCCTACAATGAGCAGTTCTTC,CASSQDQPDPYNEQFF
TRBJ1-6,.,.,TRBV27,TGTGCCAGCAGTTTGGACAGAGAATATTCACCCCTCCACTTT,CASSLDREYSPLHF
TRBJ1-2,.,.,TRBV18,TGTGCCAGCTCCTTAACCGAAGGGGCAGATGGCTACACCTTC,CASSLTEGADGYTF
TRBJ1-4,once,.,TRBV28,TGTGCCAGCAGTTCAGGGGCCTCAGGGGATGAAAAACTGTTTTTT,CASSSGASGDEKLFF
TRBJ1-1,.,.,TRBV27,TGTGCCAGCAGTTTTTCCCCTCGTGGGGGCCTGGGGACTGAAGCTTTCTTT,CASSFSPRGGLGTEAFF
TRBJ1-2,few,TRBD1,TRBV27,TGTGCCAGCAGTCGGACAGGGGTGGACGGCTACACCTTC,CASSRTGVDGYTF
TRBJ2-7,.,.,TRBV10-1,TGCGCCAGCAGTCCAAGCGCCGCCTCCTACGAGCAGTACTTC,CASSPSAASYEQYF
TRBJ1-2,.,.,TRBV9,TGTGCCAGCAGCGCCGCCGGAGGACTTGGCTACACCTTC,CASSAAGGLGYTF
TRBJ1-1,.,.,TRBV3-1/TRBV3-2,TGTGCCAGCAGCCGTGGGAGCCCCATTAACACTGAAGCTTTCTTT,CASSRGSPINTEAFF
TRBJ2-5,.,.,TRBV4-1,TGCGCCAGCAGCCAAGATCAGACTCTCCAAGAGACCCAGTACTTC,CASSQDQTLQETQYF
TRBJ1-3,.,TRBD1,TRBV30,TGTGCCTGGAGTGTGACAGGGGCTGGAAACACCATATATTTT,CAWSVTGAGNTIYF
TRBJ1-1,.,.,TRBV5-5,TGTGCCAGCAGACTTGACTTGAACACTGAAGCTTTCTTT,CASRLDLNTEAFF
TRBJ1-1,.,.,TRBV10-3,TGTGCCATCAGAAACAGGGAATCTGAAGCTTTCTTT,CAIRNRESEAFF
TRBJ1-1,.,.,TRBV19,TGTGCCAGTATTCTGGGGGGGGGCACTGAAGCTTTCTTT,CASILGGGTEAFF
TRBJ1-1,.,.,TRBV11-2,TGTGCCAGCAGACCTACAGGCCTGAACACTGAAGCTTTCTTT,CASRPTGLNTEAFF
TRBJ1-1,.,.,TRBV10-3,TGTGCCATCAGTCCAGGGAGGTCGGGGACTGAAGCTTTCTTT,CAISPGRSGTEAFF
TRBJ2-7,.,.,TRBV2,TGTGCCAGCAGCGCGCTCCCCTACGAGCAGTACTTC,CASSALPYEQYF
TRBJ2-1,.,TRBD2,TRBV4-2,TGTGCCAGCAGCCAGGACCCGGGACTAGCGGGGTATTACGTTACGAATGAGCAGTTCTTC,CASSQDPGLAGYYVTNEQFF
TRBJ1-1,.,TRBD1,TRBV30,TGCGCCACGACAGGGGAAGGGACTGAAGCTTTCTTT,CATTGEGTEAFF
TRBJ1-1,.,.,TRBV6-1,TGTGCCAGCAGCCTCGACAGGAACACTGAAGCTTTCTTT,CASSLDRNTEAFF